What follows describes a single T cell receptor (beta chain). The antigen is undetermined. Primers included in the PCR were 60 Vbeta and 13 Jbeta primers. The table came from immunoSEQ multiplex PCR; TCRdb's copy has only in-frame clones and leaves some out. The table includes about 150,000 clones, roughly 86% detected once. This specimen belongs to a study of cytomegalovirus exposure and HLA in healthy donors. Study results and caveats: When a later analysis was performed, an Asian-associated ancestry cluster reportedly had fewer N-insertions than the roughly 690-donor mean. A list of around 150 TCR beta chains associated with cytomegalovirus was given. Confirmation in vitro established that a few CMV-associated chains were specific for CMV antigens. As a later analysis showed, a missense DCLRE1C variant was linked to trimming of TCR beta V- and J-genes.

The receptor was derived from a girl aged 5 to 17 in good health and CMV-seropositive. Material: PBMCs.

CDR3 in amino acids: CASNLGGGETEAFF. CDR3 nucleotide sequence: TGTGCCAGCAATCTAGGCGGGGGGGAAACTGAAGCTTTCTTT. The rearrangement uses TRBV6-5 and TRBJ1-1; possible D gene TRBD1, 5 bases. CDR1 MNHEY and CDR2 SVGAGI come from the germline V gene. This CDR3 contains 14 residues. Trimming removed 7 bases from V and 5 bases from J, with 17 bases in between.